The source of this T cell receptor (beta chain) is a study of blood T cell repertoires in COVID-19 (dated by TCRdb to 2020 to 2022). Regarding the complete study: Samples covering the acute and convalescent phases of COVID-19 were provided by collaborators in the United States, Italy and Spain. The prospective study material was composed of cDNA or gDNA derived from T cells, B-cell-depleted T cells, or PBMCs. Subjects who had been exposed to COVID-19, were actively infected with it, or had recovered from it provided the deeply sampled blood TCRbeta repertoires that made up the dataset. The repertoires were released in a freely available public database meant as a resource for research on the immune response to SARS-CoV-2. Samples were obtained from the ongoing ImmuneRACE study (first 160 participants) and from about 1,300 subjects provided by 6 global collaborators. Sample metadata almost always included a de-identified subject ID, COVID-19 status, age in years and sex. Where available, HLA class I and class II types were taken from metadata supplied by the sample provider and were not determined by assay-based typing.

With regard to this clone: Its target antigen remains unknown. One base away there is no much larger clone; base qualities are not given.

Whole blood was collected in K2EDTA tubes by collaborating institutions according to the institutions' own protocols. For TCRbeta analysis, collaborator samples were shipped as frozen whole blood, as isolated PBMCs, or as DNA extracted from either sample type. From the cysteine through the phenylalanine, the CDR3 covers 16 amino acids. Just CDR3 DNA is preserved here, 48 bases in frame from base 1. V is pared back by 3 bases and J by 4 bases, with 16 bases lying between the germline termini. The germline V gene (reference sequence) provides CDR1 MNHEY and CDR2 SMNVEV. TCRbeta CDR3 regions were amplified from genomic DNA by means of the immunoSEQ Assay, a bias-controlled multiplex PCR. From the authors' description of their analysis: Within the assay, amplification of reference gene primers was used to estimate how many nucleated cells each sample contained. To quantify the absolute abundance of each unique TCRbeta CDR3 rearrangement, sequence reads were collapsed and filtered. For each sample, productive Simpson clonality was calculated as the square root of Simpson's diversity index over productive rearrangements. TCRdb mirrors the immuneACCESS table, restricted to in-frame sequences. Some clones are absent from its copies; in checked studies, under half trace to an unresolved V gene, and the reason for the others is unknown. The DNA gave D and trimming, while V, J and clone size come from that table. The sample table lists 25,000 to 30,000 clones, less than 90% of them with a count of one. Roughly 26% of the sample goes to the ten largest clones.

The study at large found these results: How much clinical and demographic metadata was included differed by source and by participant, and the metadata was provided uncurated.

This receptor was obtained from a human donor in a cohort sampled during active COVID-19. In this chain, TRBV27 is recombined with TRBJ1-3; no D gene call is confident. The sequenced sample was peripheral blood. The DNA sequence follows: TGTGCCAGCAGTTTGGGCCCAACCATCTCCGGAAACACCATATATTTT. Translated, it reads CASSLGPTISGNTIYF.